The entry below describes one T cell receptor (beta chain). Germline lookup yields CDR1 MDHEN and CDR2 SYDVKM. Trimming left V 7 bases short and J 5 bases short, with 23 bases between. This CDR3 has 16 residues. This specimen belongs to a study of spatial heterogeneity in lung cancer. As for the study in general: Raw reads contained each unique TCR and UMI combination more than ten times on average.

Time point given: sample taken at primary tumor resection. The donor group consisted of approximately 77 patients who had untreated, early-stage non-small cell lung cancer. Without sorting, whole RNA was sequenced from tumor, nontumor lung or frozen PBMC. A unique molecular identifier was carried by every single TCR cDNA molecule. TCRdb re-derived calls from the 5' RACE reads in MiXCR, one entry per CDR3 protein. Of roughly 9,300 distinct CDR3 sequences in the sample, more than 6% were seen once. The source material was normal lung tissue next to the tumor, sampled at surgery. V and J are TRBV28 and TRBJ1-1; maybe TRBD1 (5 bases). The sequence was obtained from a male donor with early-stage non-small cell lung cancer. DNA for the CDR3: TGTGCCAGCATAGAATCGGGGCGGGAACCGAAAACTGAAGCTTTCTTT. This gives the protein CASIESGREPKTEAFF.